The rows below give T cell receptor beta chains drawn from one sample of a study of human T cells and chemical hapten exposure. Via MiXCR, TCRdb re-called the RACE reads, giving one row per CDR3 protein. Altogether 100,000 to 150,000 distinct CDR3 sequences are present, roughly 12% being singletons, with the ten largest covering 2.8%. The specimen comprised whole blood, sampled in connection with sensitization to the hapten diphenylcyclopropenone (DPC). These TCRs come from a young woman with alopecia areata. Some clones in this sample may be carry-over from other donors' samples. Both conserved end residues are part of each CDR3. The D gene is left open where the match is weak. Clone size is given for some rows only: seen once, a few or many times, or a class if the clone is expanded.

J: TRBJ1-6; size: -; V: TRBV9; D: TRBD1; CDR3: CASSVAGTGSPLHF; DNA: TGTGCCAGCAGCGTGGCCGGGACAGGATCACCCCTCCACTTT
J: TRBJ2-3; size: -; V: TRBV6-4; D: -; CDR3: CASSQGLRDTQYF; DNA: TGTGCCAGCAGCCAAGGGCTTAGAGATACGCAGTATTTT
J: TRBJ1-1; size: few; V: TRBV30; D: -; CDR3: CAWQGRGARHTEAFF; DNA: TGTGCCTGGCAGGGGAGGGGGGCGCGGCACACTGAAGCTTTCTTT
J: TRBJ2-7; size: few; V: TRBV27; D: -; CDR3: CASSTRPKAYEQYF; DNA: TGTGCCAGCAGTACGCGACCTAAGGCCTACGAGCAGTACTTC
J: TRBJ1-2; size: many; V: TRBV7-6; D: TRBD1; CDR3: CASSVGTGALYGYTF; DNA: TGTGCCAGCAGCGTCGGGACAGGGGCCCTCTATGGCTACACCTTC
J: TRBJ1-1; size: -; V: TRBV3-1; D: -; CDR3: CASSHYLGLRNTEAFF; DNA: TGTGCCAGCAGCCATTACTTGGGACTTCGGAACACTGAAGCTTTCTTT
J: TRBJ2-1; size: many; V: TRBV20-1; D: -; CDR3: CSARGASYNEQFF; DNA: TGCAGTGCTAGGGGGGCCTCCTACAATGAGCAGTTCTTC
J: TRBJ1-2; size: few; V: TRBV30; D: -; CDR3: CAWSGHSPPYGYTF; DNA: TGTGCCTGGTCGGGACATTCCCCTCCCTATGGCTACACCTTC
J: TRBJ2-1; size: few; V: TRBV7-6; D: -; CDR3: CASSLARAGRSYNEQFF; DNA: TGTGCCAGCAGCTTAGCGAGGGCGGGGAGGTCCTACAATGAGCAGTTCTTC
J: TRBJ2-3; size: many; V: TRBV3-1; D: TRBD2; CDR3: CASSQGTSGGYRGTDTQYF; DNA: TGTGCCAGCAGCCAAGGGACTAGCGGGGGGTATCGCGGCACAGATACGCAGTATTTT
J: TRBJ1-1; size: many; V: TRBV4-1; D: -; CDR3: CASSQDGGEAFF; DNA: TGCGCCAGCAGCCAAGATGGGGGAGAAGCTTTCTTT
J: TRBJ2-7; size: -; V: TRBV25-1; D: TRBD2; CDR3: CASSAGLAGAPSSYEQYF; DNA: TGTGCCAGCAGTGCGGGACTAGCGGGGGCCCCCAGCTCCTACGAGCAGTACTTC
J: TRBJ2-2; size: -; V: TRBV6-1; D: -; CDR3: CASTGRNTGELFF; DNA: TGTGCCAGCACCGGGCGGAACACCGGGGAGCTGTTTTTT
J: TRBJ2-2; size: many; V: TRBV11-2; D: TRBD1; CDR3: CASSSGTVNTGELFF; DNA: TGTGCCAGCAGCTCCGGGACAGTTAACACCGGGGAGCTGTTTTTT
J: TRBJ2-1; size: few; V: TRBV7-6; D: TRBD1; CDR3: CASSLRTGVSYNEQFF; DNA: TGTGCCAGCAGCCTTCGTACAGGGGTCTCCTACAATGAGCAGTTCTTC
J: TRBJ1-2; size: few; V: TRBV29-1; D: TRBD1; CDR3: CSVEDPTGIRHGYTF; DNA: TGCAGCGTTGAAGATCCGACAGGGATTCGTCATGGCTACACCTTC
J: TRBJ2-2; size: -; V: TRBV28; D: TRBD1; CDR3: CASSFLDRVNTGELFF; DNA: TGTGCCAGCAGTTTTCTCGACAGGGTGAACACCGGGGAGCTGTTTTTT
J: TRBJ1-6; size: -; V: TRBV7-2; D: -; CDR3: CASSDSSTLQLNSPLHF; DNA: TGTGCCAGTTCGGACAGTTCAACCCTCCAGCTAAATTCACCCCTCCACTTT
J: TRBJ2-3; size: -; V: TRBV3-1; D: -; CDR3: CASSQEVGLSSDTQYF; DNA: TGTGCCAGCAGCCAAGAGGTAGGACTATCGTCAGATACGCAGTATTTT
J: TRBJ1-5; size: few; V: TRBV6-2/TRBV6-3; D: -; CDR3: CASSRTDYNQPQHF; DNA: TGTGCCAGCAGCCGGACGGACTACAATCAGCCCCAGCATTTT
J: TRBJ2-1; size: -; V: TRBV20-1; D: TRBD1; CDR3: CSARDLGQGIYYNEQFF; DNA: TGCAGTGCTAGAGATCTGGGACAGGGGATTTACTACAATGAGCAGTTCTTC
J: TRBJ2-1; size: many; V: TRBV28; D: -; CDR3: CASSWGSSYNEQFF; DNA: TGTGCCAGCAGTTGGGGGAGCTCCTACAATGAGCAGTTCTTC
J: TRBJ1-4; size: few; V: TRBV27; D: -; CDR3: CASSLARGGEKLFF; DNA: TGTGCCAGCAGTTTGGCCAGGGGAGGTGAAAAACTGTTTTTT
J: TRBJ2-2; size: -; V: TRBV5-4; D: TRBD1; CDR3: CASSPGQGETGELFF; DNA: TGTGCCAGCAGCCCGGGACAGGGGGAAACCGGGGAGCTGTTTTTT
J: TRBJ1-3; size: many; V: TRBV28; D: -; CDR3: CASSLGGRDTIYF; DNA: TGTGCCAGCAGTTTAGGAGGTCGGGACACCATATATTTT
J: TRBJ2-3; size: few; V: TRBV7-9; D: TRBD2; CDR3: CASSFWASGDQDTQYF; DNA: TGTGCCAGCAGCTTTTGGGCTAGCGGGGACCAGGATACGCAGTATTTT
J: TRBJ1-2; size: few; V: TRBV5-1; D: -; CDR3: CASSFLGDGYTF; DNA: TGCGCCAGCAGCTTTTTGGGGGACGGCTACACCTTC
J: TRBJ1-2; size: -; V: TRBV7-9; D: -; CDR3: CASSLGKAFGYGYTF; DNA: TGTGCCAGCAGCTTAGGAAAAGCCTTTGGGTATGGCTACACCTTC
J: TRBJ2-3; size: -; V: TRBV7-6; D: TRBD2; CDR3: CASSPPVGTRAADTQYF; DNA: TGTGCCAGCAGCCCGCCGGTCGGGACTAGGGCTGCAGATACGCAGTATTTT
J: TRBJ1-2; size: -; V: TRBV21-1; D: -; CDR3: CASSSGCYTF; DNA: TGTGCCAGCAGCTCCGGTTGCTACACCTTC
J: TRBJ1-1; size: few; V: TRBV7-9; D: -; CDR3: CASSLALGQNTEAFF; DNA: TGTGCCAGCAGCTTAGCCCTTGGACAGAACACTGAAGCTTTCTTT
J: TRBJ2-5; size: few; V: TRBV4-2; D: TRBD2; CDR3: CASSQLAGVEETQYF; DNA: TGTGCCAGCAGCCAACTAGCGGGGGTAGAAGAGACCCAGTACTTC
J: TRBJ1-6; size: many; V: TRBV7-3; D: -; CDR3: CASSEGRTGSPLHF; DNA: TGTGCCAGCAGCGAGGGACGGACGGGATCACCCCTCCACTTT
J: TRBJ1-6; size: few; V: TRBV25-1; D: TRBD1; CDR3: CASSDGQGYSPLHF; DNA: TGTGCCAGCAGTGACGGACAGGGATATTCACCCCTCCACTTT
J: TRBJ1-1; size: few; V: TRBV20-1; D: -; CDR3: CSAREGGNLGLPAFF; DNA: TGCAGTGCTAGAGAGGGGGGCAACCTAGGCCTCCCAGCTTTCTTT
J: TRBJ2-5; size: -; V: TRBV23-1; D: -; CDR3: CASGGQFLQETQYF; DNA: TGCGCCAGCGGTGGACAGTTTCTCCAAGAGACCCAGTACTTC
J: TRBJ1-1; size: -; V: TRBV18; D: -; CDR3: CASSTGGMNTEAFF; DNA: TGTGCCAGCTCAACGGGCGGGATGAACACTGAAGCTTTCTTT
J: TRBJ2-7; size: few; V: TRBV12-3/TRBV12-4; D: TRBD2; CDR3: CASSLAGSTYEQYF; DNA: TGTGCCAGCAGCCTAGCGGGGTCGACTTACGAGCAGTACTTC
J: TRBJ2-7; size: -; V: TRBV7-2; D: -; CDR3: CASRDATYEQYF; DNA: TGTGCCAGCCGGGACGCCACCTACGAGCAGTACTTC
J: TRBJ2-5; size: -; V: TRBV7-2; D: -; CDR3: CASSLGTVLETQYF; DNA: TGTGCCAGCAGCTTAGGAACGGTTCTTGAGACCCAGTACTTC
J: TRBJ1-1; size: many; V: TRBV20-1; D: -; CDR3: CSAGGLLNTEAFF; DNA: TGCAGTGCTGGGGGACTCCTAAACACTGAAGCTTTCTTT
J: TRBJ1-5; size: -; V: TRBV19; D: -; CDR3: CASSPRGGSNQPQHF; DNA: TGTGCCAGTAGTCCGCGAGGGGGTAGCAATCAGCCCCAGCATTTT
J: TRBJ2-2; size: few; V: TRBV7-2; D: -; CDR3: CASSRTTGELFF; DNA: TGTGCCAGCAGCCGTACCACCGGGGAGCTGTTTTTT
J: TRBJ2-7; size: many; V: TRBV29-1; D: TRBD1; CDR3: CSVAQTGHYEQYF; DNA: TGCAGCGTCGCCCAGACAGGGCATTACGAGCAGTACTTC
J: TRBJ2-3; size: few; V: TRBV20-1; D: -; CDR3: CSARADRRTDTQYF; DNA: TGCAGTGCTAGAGCGGACCGTCGCACAGATACGCAGTATTTT